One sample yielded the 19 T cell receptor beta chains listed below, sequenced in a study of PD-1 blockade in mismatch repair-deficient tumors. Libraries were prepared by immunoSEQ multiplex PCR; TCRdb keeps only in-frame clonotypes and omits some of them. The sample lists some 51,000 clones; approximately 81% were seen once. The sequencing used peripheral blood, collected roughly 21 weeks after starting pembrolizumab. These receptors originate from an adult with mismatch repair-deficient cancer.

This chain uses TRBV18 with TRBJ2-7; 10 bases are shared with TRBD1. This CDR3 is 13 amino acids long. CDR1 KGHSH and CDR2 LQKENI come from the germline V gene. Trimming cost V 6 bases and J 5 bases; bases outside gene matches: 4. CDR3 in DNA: TGTGCCAGCTCGAGACAGGGGGCCAACGAGCAGTACTTC. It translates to CASSRQGANEQYF.

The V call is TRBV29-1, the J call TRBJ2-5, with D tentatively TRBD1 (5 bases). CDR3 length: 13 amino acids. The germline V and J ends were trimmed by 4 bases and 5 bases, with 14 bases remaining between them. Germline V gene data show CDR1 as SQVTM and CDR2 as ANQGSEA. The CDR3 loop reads CSVALTARETQYF. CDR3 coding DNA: TGCAGCGTTGCACTGACAGCTCGGGAGACCCAGTACTTC.

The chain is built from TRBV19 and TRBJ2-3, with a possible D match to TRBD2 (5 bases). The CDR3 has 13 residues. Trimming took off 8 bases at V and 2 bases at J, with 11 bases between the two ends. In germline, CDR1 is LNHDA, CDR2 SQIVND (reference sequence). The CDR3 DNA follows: TGTGCCAGTCAGCGGACCTACACAGATACGCAGTATTTT. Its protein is CASQRTYTDTQYF.

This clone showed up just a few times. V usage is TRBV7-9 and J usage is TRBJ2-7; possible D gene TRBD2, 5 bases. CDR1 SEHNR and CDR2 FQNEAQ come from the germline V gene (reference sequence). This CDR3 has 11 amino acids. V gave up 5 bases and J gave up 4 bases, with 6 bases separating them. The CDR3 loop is CASSRGYEQYF. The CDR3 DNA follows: TGTGCCAGCAGCCGAGGGTACGAGCAGTACTTC.

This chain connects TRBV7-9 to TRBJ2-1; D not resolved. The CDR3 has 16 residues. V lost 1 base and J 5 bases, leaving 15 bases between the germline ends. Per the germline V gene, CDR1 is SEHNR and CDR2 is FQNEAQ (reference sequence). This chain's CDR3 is CASSLEKRGPNNEQFF. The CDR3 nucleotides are TGTGCCAGCAGCTTAGAGAAGCGCGGCCCGAACAATGAGCAGTTCTTC.

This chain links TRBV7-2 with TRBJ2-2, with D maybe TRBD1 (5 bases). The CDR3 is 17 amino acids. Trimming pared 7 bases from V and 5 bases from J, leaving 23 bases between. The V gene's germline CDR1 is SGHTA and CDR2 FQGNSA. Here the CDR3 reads CASTWRQGAFWTGELFF. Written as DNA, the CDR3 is TGTGCCAGCACCTGGCGGCAGGGCGCTTTCTGGACCGGGGAGCTGTTTTTT.

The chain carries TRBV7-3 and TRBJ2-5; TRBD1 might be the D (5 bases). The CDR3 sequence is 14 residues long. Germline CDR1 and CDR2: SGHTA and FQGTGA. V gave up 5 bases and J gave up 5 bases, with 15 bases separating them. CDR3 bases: TGTGCCAGCAGCCCCAACAGGCCCCCCGAGACCCAGTACTTC. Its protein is CASSPNRPPETQYF.

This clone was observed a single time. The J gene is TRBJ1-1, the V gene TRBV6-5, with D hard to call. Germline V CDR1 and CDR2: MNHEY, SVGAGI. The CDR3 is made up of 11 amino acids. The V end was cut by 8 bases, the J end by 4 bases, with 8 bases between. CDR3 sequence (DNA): TGTGCCAGCGGCCCGAGCACTGAAGCTTTCTTT. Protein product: CASGPSTEAFF.

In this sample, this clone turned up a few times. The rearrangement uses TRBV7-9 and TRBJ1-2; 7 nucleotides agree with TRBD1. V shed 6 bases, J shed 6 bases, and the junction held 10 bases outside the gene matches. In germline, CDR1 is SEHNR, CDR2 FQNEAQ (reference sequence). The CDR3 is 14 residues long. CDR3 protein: CASRSRRGGHGYTF. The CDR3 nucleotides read TGTGCCAGCAGATCTAGGCGAGGGGGCCATGGCTACACCTTC.

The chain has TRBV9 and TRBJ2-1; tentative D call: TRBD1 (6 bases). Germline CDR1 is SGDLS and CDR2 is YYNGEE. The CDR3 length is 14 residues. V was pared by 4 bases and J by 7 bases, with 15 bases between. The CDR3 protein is CASSPGDSSNEQFF. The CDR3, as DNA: TGTGCCAGCAGCCCAGGGGATAGCAGTAATGAGCAGTTCTTC.

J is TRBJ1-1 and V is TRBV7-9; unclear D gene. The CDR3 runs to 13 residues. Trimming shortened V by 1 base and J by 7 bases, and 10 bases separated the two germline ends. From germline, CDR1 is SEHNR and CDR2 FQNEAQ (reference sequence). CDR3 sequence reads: CASSLGGLLEAFF. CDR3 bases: TGTGCCAGCAGCTTAGGCGGACTGCTTGAAGCTTTCTTT.

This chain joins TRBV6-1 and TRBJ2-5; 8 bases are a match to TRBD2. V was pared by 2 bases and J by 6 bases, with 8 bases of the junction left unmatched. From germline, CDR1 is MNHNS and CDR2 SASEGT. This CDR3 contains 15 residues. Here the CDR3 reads CASSELGGGSQTQYF. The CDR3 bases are TGTGCCAGCAGTGAACTCGGCGGGGGGTCGCAGACCCAGTACTTC.

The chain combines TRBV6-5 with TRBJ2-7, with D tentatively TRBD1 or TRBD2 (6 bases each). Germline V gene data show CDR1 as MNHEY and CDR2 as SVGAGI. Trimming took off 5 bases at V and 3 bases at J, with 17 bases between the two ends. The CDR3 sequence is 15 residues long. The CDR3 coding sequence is TGTGCCAGCAGTGGGGGGCAGGGGTCAAGCTACGAGCAGTACTTC. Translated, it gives CASSGGQGSSYEQYF.

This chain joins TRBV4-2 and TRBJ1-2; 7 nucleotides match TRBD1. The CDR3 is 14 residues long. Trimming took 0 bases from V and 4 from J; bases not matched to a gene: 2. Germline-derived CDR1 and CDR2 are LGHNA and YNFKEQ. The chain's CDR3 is CASSQDRGPYGYTF. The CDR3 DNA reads TGTGCCAGCAGCCAAGATAGGGGGCCCTATGGCTACACCTTC.

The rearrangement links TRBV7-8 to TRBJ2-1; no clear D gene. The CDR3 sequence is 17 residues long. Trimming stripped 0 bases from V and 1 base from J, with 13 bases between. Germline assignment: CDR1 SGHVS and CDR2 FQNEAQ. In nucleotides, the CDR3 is TGTGCCAGCAGCTTAGCAATTAATGATAATTCCTACAATGAGCAGTTCTTC. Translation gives CASSLAINDNSYNEQFF. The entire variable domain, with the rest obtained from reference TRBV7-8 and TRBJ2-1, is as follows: GAGVSQSPRYKVAKRGQDVALRCDPISGHVSLFWYQQALGQGPEFLTYFQNEAQLDKSGLPSDRFFAERPEGSVSTLKIQRTQQEDSAVYLCASSLAINDNSYNEQFFGPGTRLTVL.

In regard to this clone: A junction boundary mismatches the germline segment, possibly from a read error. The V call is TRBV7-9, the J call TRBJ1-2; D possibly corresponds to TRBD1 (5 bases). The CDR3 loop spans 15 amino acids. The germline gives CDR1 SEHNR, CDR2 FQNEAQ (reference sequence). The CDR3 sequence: CASSQGVGGYYGYTF. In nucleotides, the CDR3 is TGCGCCAGCAGCCAAGGGGTCGGGGGGTATTATGGCTACACCTTC.

The CDR3 DNA sequence: TGTGCCAGCAGCGTAGAGGGGTGGGCGGGGGAGCTGTTTTTT. Its translation: CASSVEGWAGELFF. The chain is built from TRBV9 and TRBJ2-2, with D maybe TRBD1 (5 bases). The CDR3 runs 14 residues. The V end lost 0 bases, the J end lost 8 bases, and 11 bases lay between the germline ends. Per germline, CDR1 SGDLS and CDR2 YYNGEE.

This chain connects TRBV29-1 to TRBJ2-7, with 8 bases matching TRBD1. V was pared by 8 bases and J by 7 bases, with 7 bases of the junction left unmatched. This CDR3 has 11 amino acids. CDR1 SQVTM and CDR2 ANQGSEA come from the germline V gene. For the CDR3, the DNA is TGCAGCCTTCGCAGGGGGCATGAGCAGTACTTC. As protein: CSLRRGHEQYF.

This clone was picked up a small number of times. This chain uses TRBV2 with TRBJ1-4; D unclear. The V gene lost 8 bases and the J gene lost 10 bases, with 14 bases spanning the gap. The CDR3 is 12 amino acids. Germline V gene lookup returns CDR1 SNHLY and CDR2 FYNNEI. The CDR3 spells CASLGITAKLFF. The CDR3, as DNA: TGTGCCAGCCTAGGTATTACCGCAAAACTGTTTTTT.